This T cell receptor beta chain was retrieved from a study of T cell changes during pregnancy in multiple sclerosis. Produced via immunoSEQ multiplex PCR; TCRdb's table is partial and in-frame only. The sample carries tens of thousands of clones, just over 90% recorded once. CDR3 size: 12 residues. Germline assignment: CDR1 MDHEN and CDR2 SYDVKM. The V end lost 5 bases, the J end lost 6 bases, and 10 bases lay between the germline ends. The chain employs TRBV28 and TRBJ2-5, with D perhaps TRBD1 (6 bases). Material: CD4+ T cells from peripheral blood mononuclear cells, obtained before pregnancy. The clonotype was recovered from a female donor with multiple sclerosis, enrolled in a pregnancy study. The DNA for the CDR3 is TGTGCCAGCAGTATAACAGGGAAGACCCAGTACTTC. Amino acids: CASSITGKTQYF.